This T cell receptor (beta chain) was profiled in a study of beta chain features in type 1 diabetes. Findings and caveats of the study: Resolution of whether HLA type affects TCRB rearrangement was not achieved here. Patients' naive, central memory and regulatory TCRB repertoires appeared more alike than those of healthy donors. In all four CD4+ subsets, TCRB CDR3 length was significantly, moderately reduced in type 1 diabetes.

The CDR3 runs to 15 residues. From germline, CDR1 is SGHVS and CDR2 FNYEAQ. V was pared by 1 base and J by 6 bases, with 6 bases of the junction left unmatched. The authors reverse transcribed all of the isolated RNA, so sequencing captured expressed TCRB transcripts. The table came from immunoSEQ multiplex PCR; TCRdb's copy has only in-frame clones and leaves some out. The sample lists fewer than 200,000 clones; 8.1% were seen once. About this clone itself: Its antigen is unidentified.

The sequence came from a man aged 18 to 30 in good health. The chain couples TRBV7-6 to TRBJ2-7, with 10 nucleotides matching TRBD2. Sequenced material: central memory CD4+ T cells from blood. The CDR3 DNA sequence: TGTGCCAGCAGCTTAGAAGTAGCGGGAGGACTCGAGCAGTACTTC. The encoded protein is CASSLEVAGGLEQYF.